At least ten counts were recorded for the clone carrying this TCR beta chain. Molecular barcoded adaptors covering alpha/delta and beta/gamma chains were used on about 390 ng RNA. TCRdb used MiXCR to reprocess the reads, holding one entry per CDR3 protein. The sample lists 75,000 to 95,000 distinct CDR3 sequences; 12% were seen once. The length of the CDR3 is 17 residues. V shed 2 bases and J 2 bases; nucleotides not matched to a gene: 7. The V gene's germline CDR1 is SGDLS and CDR2 YYNGEE. These data originate in a study of read filtering for tumor transcriptome and immune sequencing. The TCR originated in a donor aged 40 or older with multiple myeloma. The chain is built from TRBV9 and TRBJ2-1; 10 bases line up with TRBD2. Material: a population of CD138-negative cells sorted from bone marrow. The CDR3: CASSVNPSGSPYNEQFF. Here the CDR3 DNA reads TGTGCCAGCAGCGTCAACCCTAGCGGGAGTCCCTACAATGAGCAGTTCTTC.